These T cell receptor beta chains were read from a single sample in a study of brain metastases from non-small cell lung cancer. Some clones are missing from TCRdb's copy, which holds only in-frame ones; the method was immunoSEQ multiplex PCR. The data contain a few thousand clones, over 65% of them singletons. Material for sequencing was primary lung tumor tissue. The receptors shown here come from a donor over 35 with non-small cell lung cancer. The CDR3 runs from the conserved cysteine through the conserved F or W. A D gene is named only where the DNA matches it firmly. The size field is filled for only some rows; it gives once, few, many or a size class.

v_gene: TRBV5-4; d_gene: TRBD1; j_gene: TRBJ1-2; abundance: .; CDR3aa: CASSPPDRGEVGYTF; CDR3nt: TGTGCCAGCAGCCCCCCCGACAGGGGTGAAGTGGGCTACACCTTC
v_gene: TRBV18; d_gene: .; j_gene: TRBJ1-3; abundance: once; CDR3aa: CASSPGTGTGNTIYF; CDR3nt: TGTGCCAGCTCACCGGGAACAGGCACTGGAAACACCATATATTTT
v_gene: TRBV4-3; d_gene: .; j_gene: TRBJ2-2; abundance: few; CDR3aa: CASSQSPDNTGELFF; CDR3nt: TGCGCCAGCAGCCAATCCCCCGACAACACCGGGGAGCTGTTTTTT
v_gene: TRBV9; d_gene: .; j_gene: TRBJ1-1; abundance: .; CDR3aa: CASSVGRDMGPRTEAFF; CDR3nt: TGTGCCAGCAGCGTAGGAAGGGATATGGGGCCGCGGACTGAAGCTTTCTTT
v_gene: TRBV5-1; d_gene: .; j_gene: TRBJ2-1; abundance: .; CDR3aa: CASSLGGTVTYNEQFF; CDR3nt: TGCGCCAGCAGCTTGGGCGGGACTGTCACCTACAATGAGCAGTTCTTC
v_gene: TRBV10-3; d_gene: TRBD2; j_gene: TRBJ2-3; abundance: .; CDR3aa: CATGGPTAGGENTDTQYF; CDR3nt: TGTGCCACCGGCGGTCCGACGGCGGGGGGGGAGAACACAGATACGCAGTATTTT
v_gene: TRBV10-3; d_gene: TRBD2; j_gene: TRBJ2-5; abundance: .; CDR3aa: CAIGGGWETQYF; CDR3nt: TGTGCCATCGGGGGGGGTTGGGAGACCCAGTACTTC
v_gene: TRBV2; d_gene: TRBD1; j_gene: TRBJ2-5; abundance: .; CDR3aa: CASSDLRGLDGETQYF; CDR3nt: TGTGCCAGCAGTGATTTGAGGGGGCTCGATGGAGAGACCCAGTACTTC
v_gene: TRBV4-3; d_gene: .; j_gene: TRBJ1-4; abundance: .; CDR3aa: CASSPGRLNNEKLFF; CDR3nt: TGCGCCAGCAGCCCTGGACGGCTTAATAATGAAAAACTGTTTTTT
v_gene: TRBV4-1; d_gene: TRBD2; j_gene: TRBJ2-5; abundance: .; CDR3aa: CASSQRLAGGEETQYF; CDR3nt: TGCGCCAGCAGCCAGCGACTAGCGGGGGGCGAAGAGACCCAGTACTTC
v_gene: TRBV5-1; d_gene: .; j_gene: TRBJ1-3; abundance: .; CDR3aa: CASSSDSLSGNTIYF; CDR3nt: TGCGCCAGCAGCTCTGACTCCCTCTCTGGAAACACCATATATTTT
v_gene: TRBV14; d_gene: .; j_gene: TRBJ2-5; abundance: .; CDR3aa: CASSLNRETQYF; CDR3nt: TGTGCCAGCAGCCTAAATAGAGAGACCCAGTACTTC
v_gene: TRBV4-3; d_gene: .; j_gene: TRBJ1-1; abundance: .; CDR3aa: CASSPGRLAFNNEAFF; CDR3nt: TGCGCCAGCAGCCCCGGACGACTGGCCTTTAACAACGAAGCTTTCTTT
v_gene: TRBV24-1; d_gene: TRBD2; j_gene: TRBJ2-3; abundance: .; CDR3aa: CATRGGYSTDTQYF; CDR3nt: TGTGCCACCAGGGGAGGGTATAGCACAGATACGCAGTATTTT
v_gene: TRBV6-2/TRBV6-3; d_gene: TRBD1; j_gene: TRBJ2-2; abundance: .; CDR3aa: CASSYSPRGQGKTGELFF; CDR3nt: TGTGCCAGCAGTTACTCGCCGAGGGGACAGGGTAAAACCGGGGAGCTGTTTTTT
v_gene: TRBV4-1; d_gene: TRBD2; j_gene: TRBJ2-3; abundance: .; CDR3aa: CASSLPGDSGGRDTQYF; CDR3nt: TGCGCCAGCAGCCTTCCCGGGGATAGCGGGGGAAGGGATACGCAGTATTTT
v_gene: TRBV7-9; d_gene: TRBD1; j_gene: TRBJ2-5; abundance: .; CDR3aa: CASSLTGTQETQYF; CDR3nt: TGTGCCAGCAGCCTGACAGGGACCCAAGAGACCCAGTACTTC
v_gene: TRBV6-4; d_gene: TRBD2; j_gene: TRBJ2-1; abundance: .; CDR3aa: CASSEKAGAYNEQFF; CDR3nt: TGTGCCAGCAGTGAGAAAGCGGGGGCCTACAATGAGCAGTTCTTC
v_gene: TRBV12-3/TRBV12-4; d_gene: TRBD1; j_gene: TRBJ1-5; abundance: .; CDR3aa: CASSIGQGQPQHF; CDR3nt: TGTGCCAGCAGTATCGGACAGGGGCAGCCCCAGCATTTT
v_gene: TRBV6-8; d_gene: TRBD1; j_gene: TRBJ1-2; abundance: .; CDR3aa: CASSPGTGDYGYTF; CDR3nt: TGTGCCAGCAGCCCCGGGACAGGGGACTATGGCTACACCTTC
v_gene: TRBV24-1; d_gene: .; j_gene: TRBJ2-2; abundance: .; CDR3aa: CATTGVNTGELFF; CDR3nt: TGTGCCACCACAGGGGTTAACACCGGGGAGCTGTTTTTT
v_gene: TRBV29-1; d_gene: .; j_gene: TRBJ1-2; abundance: .; CDR3aa: CSVEIPGGDYGYTF; CDR3nt: TGCAGCGTTGAGATTCCGGGTGGGGACTATGGCTACACCTTC
v_gene: TRBV7-2; d_gene: .; j_gene: TRBJ2-3; abundance: few; CDR3aa: CASSYTGTHQYF; CDR3nt: TGTGCCAGCAGCTATACTGGGACTCATCAGTATTTT
v_gene: TRBV3-1/TRBV3-2; d_gene: .; j_gene: TRBJ2-3; abundance: few; CDR3aa: CASSQDRDTQYF; CDR3nt: TGTGCCAGCAGCCAAGATCGAGATACGCAGTATTTT
v_gene: TRBV6-5; d_gene: .; j_gene: TRBJ1-1; abundance: large; CDR3aa: CASSYGPGTEAFF; CDR3nt: TGTGCCAGCAGTTACGGGCCAGGCACTGAAGCTTTCTTT
v_gene: TRBV3-1/TRBV3-2; d_gene: .; j_gene: TRBJ1-6; abundance: .; CDR3aa: CASSQVRFRNSPLHF; CDR3nt: TGTGCCAGCAGCCAAGTTCGTTTTCGGAATTCACCCCTCCACTTT